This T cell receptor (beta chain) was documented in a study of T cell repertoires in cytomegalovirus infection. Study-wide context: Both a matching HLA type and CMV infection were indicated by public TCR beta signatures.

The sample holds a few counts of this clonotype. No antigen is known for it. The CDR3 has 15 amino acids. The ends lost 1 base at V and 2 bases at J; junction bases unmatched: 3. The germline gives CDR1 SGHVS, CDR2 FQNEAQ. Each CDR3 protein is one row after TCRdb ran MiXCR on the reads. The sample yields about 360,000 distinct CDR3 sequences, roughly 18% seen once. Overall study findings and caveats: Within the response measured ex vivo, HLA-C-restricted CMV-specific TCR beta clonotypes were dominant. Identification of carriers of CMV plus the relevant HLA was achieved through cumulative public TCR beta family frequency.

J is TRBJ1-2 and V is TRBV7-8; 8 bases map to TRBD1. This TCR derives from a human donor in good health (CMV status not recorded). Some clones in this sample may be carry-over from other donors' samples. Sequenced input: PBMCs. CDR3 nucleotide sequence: TGTGCCAGCAGCTTAGGCCGGACAGGGAACTATGGCTACACCTTC. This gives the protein CASSLGRTGNYGYTF.